These 2 T cell receptor beta chains share one sample of origin, sequenced in a study of blood T cell repertoires in COVID-19. Sequencing was performed with immunoSEQ multiplex PCR; in TCRdb, only in-frame clones are kept and a portion is missing. The table has about 220,000 clones, about 79% seen once; the top ten hold roughly 3.5%. Sequenced material: PBMCs or T cells enriched from blood (not recorded which). The receptors were sampled from a woman between 55 and 75 years old who had recovered from COVID-19.

The chain has TRBV2 and TRBJ2-1, with a possible D match to TRBD1 (6 bases). V lost 3 bases and J 4 bases, leaving 10 bases between the germline ends. This CDR3 region has 14 residues. Germline-derived CDR1 and CDR2 are SNHLY and FYNNEI. The CDR3 bases are TGTGCCAGCAGTGACCAGGGGAGATACAATGAGCAGTTCTTC. It encodes CASSDQGRYNEQFF.

The genes are TRBV18 and TRBJ1-3; the match to TRBD1 covers 9 bases. With V trimmed by 5 bases and J by 0 bases, 8 bases remained unmatched. CDR3 length: 17 residues. Germline CDR1 and CDR2: KGHSH and LQKENI. CDR3 residues: CASSRLGTGLSGNTIYF. In DNA form, the CDR3 reads TGTGCCAGCTCAAGACTAGGGACAGGGCTCTCTGGAAACACCATATATTTT.